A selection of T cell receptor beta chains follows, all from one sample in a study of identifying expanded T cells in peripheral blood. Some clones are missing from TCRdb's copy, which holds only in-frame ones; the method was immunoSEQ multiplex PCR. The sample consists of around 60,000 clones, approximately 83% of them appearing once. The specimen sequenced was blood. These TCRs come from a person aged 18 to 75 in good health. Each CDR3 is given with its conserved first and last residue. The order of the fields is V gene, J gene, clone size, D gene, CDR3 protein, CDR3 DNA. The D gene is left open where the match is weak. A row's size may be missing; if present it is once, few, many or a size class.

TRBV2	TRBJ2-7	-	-	CASGGTPGEQYF	TGTGCCAGCGGAGGGACCCCAGGCGAGCAGTACTTC
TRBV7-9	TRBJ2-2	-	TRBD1	CASSKTGLPNTGELFF	TGTGCCAGCAGCAAGACAGGGTTACCGAACACCGGGGAGCTGTTTTTT
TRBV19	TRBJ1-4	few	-	CASTPGGGNANEKLFF	TGTGCCAGTACCCCGGGAGGGGGAAATGCTAATGAAAAACTGTTTTTT
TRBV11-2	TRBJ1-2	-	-	CASSFDRSQGYTF	TGTGCCAGCAGCTTTGACAGGTCGCAGGGCTACACCTTC
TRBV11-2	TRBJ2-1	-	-	CASSLSGSSYNEQFF	TGTGCCAGCAGCTTATCCGGGAGCTCCTACAATGAGCAGTTCTTC
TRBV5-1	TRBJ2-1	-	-	CASSLGHPDNEQFF	TGCGCCAGCAGCTTGGGGCACCCCGACAATGAGCAGTTCTTC
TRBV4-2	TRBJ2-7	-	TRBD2	CASSHTSASGSNSYEQYF	TGTGCCAGCAGCCACACCTCGGCTAGCGGGAGTAACTCCTACGAGCAGTACTTC
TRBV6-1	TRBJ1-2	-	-	CASTGQRRNGYTF	TGTGCCAGCACCGGCCAACGGCGGAATGGCTACACCTTC
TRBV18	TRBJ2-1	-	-	CASSPHGTTGPYEQFF	TGTGCCAGCTCACCCCACGGGACAACCGGCCCCTATGAGCAGTTCTTC
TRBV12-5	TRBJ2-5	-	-	CASAQGDRETQYF	TGTGCTAGTGCCCAAGGGGATCGGGAGACCCAGTACTTC
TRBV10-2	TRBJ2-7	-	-	CASSDGGGNEQYF	TGCGCCAGCAGTGATGGAGGGGGCAACGAGCAGTACTTC
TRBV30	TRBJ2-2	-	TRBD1	CAWSSTGGATGELFF	TGTGCCTGGAGTTCGACAGGGGGCGCGACCGGGGAGCTGTTTTTT
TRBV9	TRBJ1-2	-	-	CASSVVGGTGYTF	TGTGCCAGCAGCGTAGTTGGAGGAACAGGCTACACCTTC
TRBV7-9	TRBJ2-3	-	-	CASSLAELDTQYF	TGTGCCAGCAGCTTAGCGGAGTTAGATACGCAGTATTTT
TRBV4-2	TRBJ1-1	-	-	CASSQDWRASTEAFF	TGTGCCAGCAGCCAAGATTGGCGGGCCAGCACTGAAGCTTTCTTT
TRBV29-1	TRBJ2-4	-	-	CSGGELAKNIQYF	TGCAGCGGGGGGGAGCTAGCCAAAAACATTCAGTACTTC
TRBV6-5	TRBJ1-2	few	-	CASSPLGVGLYGYTF	TGTGCCAGCAGTCCCCTCGGGGTGGGACTCTATGGCTACACCTTC
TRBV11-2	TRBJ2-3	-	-	CASSLSSGGSTDTQYF	TGTGCCAGCAGCTTAAGCTCGGGCGGGAGCACAGATACGCAGTATTTT
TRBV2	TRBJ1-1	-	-	CASARDSTEAFF	TGTGCCAGCGCCAGGGATAGCACTGAAGCTTTCTTT
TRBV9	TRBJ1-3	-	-	CASSVEVDTIYF	TGTGCCAGCAGCGTAGAGGTGGACACCATATATTTT
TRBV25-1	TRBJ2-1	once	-	CASGKTGIYNEQFF	TGTGCCAGCGGAAAGACAGGTATCTACAATGAGCAGTTCTTC
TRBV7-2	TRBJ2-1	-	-	CASSSRVSPVGTEQFF	TGTGCCAGCAGCTCCAGAGTCAGTCCTGTAGGGACTGAGCAGTTCTTC
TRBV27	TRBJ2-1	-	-	CASSSYRGGNNEQFF	TGTGCCAGCAGTTCGTACAGGGGGGGAAACAATGAGCAGTTCTTC
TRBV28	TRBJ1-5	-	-	CASRFPGGRNQPQHF	TGTGCCAGCAGATTCCCAGGAGGACGCAATCAGCCCCAGCATTTT
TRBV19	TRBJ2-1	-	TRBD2	CASSISGGGIDNEQFF	TGTGCCAGTAGTATATCGGGCGGGGGGATCGACAATGAGCAGTTCTTC
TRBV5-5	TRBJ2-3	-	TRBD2	CASSGVAGGSDTQYF	TGTGCCAGCAGCGGTGTAGCGGGAGGATCAGATACGCAGTATTTT
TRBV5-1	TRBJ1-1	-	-	CASSPRPYTEAFF	TGCGCCAGCAGCCCGAGACCTTACACTGAAGCTTTCTTT
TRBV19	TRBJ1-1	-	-	CASSIENRVGEAFF	TGTGCCAGTAGTATAGAGAACAGGGTTGGTGAAGCTTTCTTT
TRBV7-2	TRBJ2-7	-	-	CASSQGVGSYEQYF	TGTGCCAGCAGTCAAGGCGTAGGGAGCTACGAGCAGTACTTC
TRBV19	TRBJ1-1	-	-	CASNQGYNTEAFF	TGTGCCAGTAATCAGGGTTACAACACTGAAGCTTTCTTT
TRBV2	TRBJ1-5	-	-	CASSEGTFSNQPQHF	TGTGCCAGCAGTGAAGGGACATTTAGCAATCAGCCCCAGCATTTT
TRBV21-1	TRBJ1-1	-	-	CAHRGRDTEAFF	TGTGCCCACAGGGGGCGGGACACTGAAGCTTTCTTT
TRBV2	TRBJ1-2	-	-	CASVIRARYGYTF	TGTGCCAGCGTAATACGGGCCAGATATGGCTACACCTTC
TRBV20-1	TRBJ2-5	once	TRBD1	CSVRQGETQYF	TGCAGTGTAAGACAGGGGGAGACCCAGTACTTC
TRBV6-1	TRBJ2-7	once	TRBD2	CASSEEGLAREQYF	TGTGCCAGCAGTGAAGAGGGACTAGCGCGCGAGCAGTACTTC
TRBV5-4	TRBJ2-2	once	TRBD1	CASSSPGTANTGELFF	TGTGCCAGCAGTTCCCCCGGGACAGCTAACACCGGGGAGCTGTTTTTT
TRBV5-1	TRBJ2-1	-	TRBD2	CASSASSGEQFF	TGCGCCAGCAGCGCCTCTAGCGGTGAGCAGTTCTTC
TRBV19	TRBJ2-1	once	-	CASSITRVNYNEQFF	TGTGCCAGTAGTATTACCCGGGTGAACTACAATGAGCAGTTCTTC
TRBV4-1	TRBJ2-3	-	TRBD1	CASSRTGTGVPDTQYF	TGCGCCAGCAGCCGGACCGGGACAGGGGTTCCAGATACGCAGTATTTT
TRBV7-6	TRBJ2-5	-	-	CASSLDAGSEETQYF	TGTGCCAGCAGCTTAGACGCAGGGAGCGAGGAGACCCAGTACTTC
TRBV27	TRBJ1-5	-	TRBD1	CASSRTGTGGYSNQPQHF	TGTGCCAGCAGCCGAACCGGGACAGGAGGATATAGCAATCAGCCCCAGCATTTT
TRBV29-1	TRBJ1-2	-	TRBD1	CSTRTGNGYTF	TGCAGCACCCGGACAGGGAACGGCTACACCTTC
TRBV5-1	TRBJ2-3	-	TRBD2	CASTEGLGGATDTQYF	TGCGCCAGCACCGAAGGACTAGGAGGGGCCACAGATACGCAGTATTTT
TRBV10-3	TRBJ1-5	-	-	CAISDSGGSNQPQHF	TGTGCCATCAGTGACTCTGGGGGGAGCAATCAGCCCCAGCATTTT
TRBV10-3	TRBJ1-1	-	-	CAITDPGRENTEAFF	TGTGCCATCACCGACCCGGGGAGAGAGAACACTGAAGCTTTCTTT
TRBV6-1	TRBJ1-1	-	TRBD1	CASRPIDRDETEAFF	TGTGCCAGCAGACCAATTGACAGGGACGAAACTGAAGCTTTCTTT
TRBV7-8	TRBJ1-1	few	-	CASSFRGDEAFF	TGTGCCAGCAGCTTCCGGGGCGATGAAGCTTTCTTT
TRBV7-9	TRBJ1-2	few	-	CASSPPIGAYTF	TGTGCCAGCAGCCCTCCGATCGGAGCTTACACCTTC
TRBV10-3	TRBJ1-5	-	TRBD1	CAIKQGLEGNQPQHF	TGTGCCATCAAACAGGGGTTAGAAGGCAATCAGCCCCAGCATTTT
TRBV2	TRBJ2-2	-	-	CASSERGRGGELFF	TGTGCCAGCAGTGAAAGGGGGAGGGGCGGGGAGCTGTTTTTT
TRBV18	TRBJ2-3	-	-	CASSPARLREWGTDTQYF	TGTGCCAGCTCACCAGCCCGATTACGGGAATGGGGCACAGATACGCAGTATTTT
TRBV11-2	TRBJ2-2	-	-	CASSLEAGSTGELFF	TGTGCCAGCAGCTTAGAAGCAGGGAGCACCGGGGAGCTGTTTTTT
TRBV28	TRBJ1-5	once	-	CASTQGGGNQPQHF	TGTGCCAGTACACAGGGAGGAGGCAATCAGCCCCAGCATTTT
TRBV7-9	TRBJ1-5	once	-	CASSLGTGVNQPQHF	TGTGCCAGCAGCTTGGGCACGGGGGTGAATCAGCCCCAGCATTTT
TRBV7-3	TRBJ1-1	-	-	CASSPPRQNTEAFF	TGTGCCAGCAGCCCGCCTCGACAGAACACTGAAGCTTTCTTT
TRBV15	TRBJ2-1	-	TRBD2	CATSRASGGSYNEQFF	TGTGCCACCAGCAGAGCTAGCGGGGGGTCCTACAATGAGCAGTTCTTC
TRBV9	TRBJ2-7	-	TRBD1	CASSVTWDRAEQYF	TGTGCCAGCAGCGTAACTTGGGACAGAGCCGAGCAGTACTTC
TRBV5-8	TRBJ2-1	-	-	CASSLVVEQFF	TGTGCCAGCAGCTTGGTTGTTGAGCAGTTCTTC
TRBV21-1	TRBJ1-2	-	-	CASSRGGLTSYGYTF	TGTGCCAGCAGCAGGGGGGGGCTCACCTCCTATGGCTACACCTTC